Each of the 21 T cell receptor beta chains below was sequenced from the same sample in a study of blood T cell repertoires in COVID-19. Repertoires were generated with immunoSEQ multiplex PCR, while TCRdb's copy carries only in-frame clones and drops some. The repertoire holds roughly 150,000 clones, with roughly 80% as singletons. What was sequenced was peripheral blood. The receptors here all came from an elderly woman with acute or convalescent COVID-19.

V gene TRBV19 combines with J gene TRBJ1-4; D is perhaps TRBD1 (5 bases). Germline V gene data show CDR1 as LNHDA and CDR2 as SQIVND (reference sequence). V lost 4 bases and J 0 bases, leaving 6 bases between the germline ends. There are 14 residues in the CDR3. For the CDR3, the DNA is TGTGCCAGTAGTAGGACAACAACTAATGAAAAACTGTTTTTT. Translating gives CASSRTTTNEKLFF.

The chain couples TRBV6-4 to TRBJ2-1, with D unclear. The V end was cut by 5 bases, the J end by 0 bases, with 11 bases between. The CDR3 runs 15 residues. From germline, CDR1 is MRHNA and CDR2 SNTAGT. The CDR3 nucleotides are TGTGCCAGCAGTTGGGCCAGCAGCTCCTACAATGAGCAGTTCTTC. It is translated as CASSWASSSYNEQFF.

Remarks on this clone: Its ends do not fully match the called genes, so a read error is possible. The chain carries TRBV28 and TRBJ1-5; D is unresolved. The CDR3 consists of 15 residues. Germline loops: CDR1 MDHEN, CDR2 SYDVKM. The CDR3 sequence is CASSLAAISNRPQHF. Written as DNA, the CDR3 is TGTGCCAGCAGTTTGGCGGCAATCTCCAATCGGCCCCAGCATTTT. Using reference TRBV28 and TRBJ1-5 for the parts outside the CDR3, the full variable domain is DVKVTQSSRYLVKRTGEKVFLECVQDMDHENMFWYRQDPGLGLRLIYFSYDVKMKEKGDIPEGYSVSREKKERFSLILESASTNQTSMYLCASSLAAISNRPQHFGDGTRLSIL.

Concerning this clone: The identical CDR3 is also encoded by other nucleotide sequences in the sample. The V call is TRBV7-9, the J call TRBJ1-5; no clear D gene. The CDR3 is 13 amino acids. CDR1 and CDR2 from the germline V gene are SEHNR and FQNEAQ (reference sequence). The V and J ends lost 2 bases and 4 bases respectively, with 6 bases between them. The CDR3 coding sequence is TGTGCCAGCAGCTTAACAGTTAATCAGCCCCAGCATTTT. Its protein product is CASSLTVNQPQHF.

The chain has TRBV5-4 and TRBJ1-6, with a weak D call TRBD1 (5 bases). This CDR3 has 14 residues. Trimming shortened V by 4 bases and J by 6 bases, and 11 bases separated the two germline ends. In germline, CDR1 is SGHNT, CDR2 YYREEE (reference sequence). DNA of the CDR3: TGTGCCAGCAGCCGGGACTTTGGTAATTCACCCCTCCACTTT. It is translated as CASSRDFGNSPLHF.

J is TRBJ1-5 and V is TRBV12-5; maybe TRBD1 (5 bases). The CDR3 runs to 11 residues. Germline values: CDR1 LGHNT, CDR2 FRNRAP. V shed 3 bases and J shed 11 bases, with 8 bases lying between them. This CDR3 reads CASGLVGAQHF. The CDR3 DNA reads as TGTGCTAGTGGTTTAGTAGGGGCCCAGCATTTT.

The genes are TRBV5-1 and TRBJ2-3; TRBD2 matches 7 bases. J lost 3 bases, V lost 4 bases, and 8 bases had no gene match. Germline V gene sequence: CDR1 SGHRS, CDR2 YFSETQ. The CDR3 consists of 15 residues. CDR3 DNA: TGCGCCAGCAGCGCGGGGGATTGGGTTACAGATACGCAGTATTTT. Its protein is CASSAGDWVTDTQYF.

This clone was observed once. In nucleotides, the CDR3 is TGTGCCAGCAGTGAGGCAGGGCTCTATGGCTACACCTTC. Translation: CASSEAGLYGYTF. The V gene is TRBV28, the J gene TRBJ1-2; D might be TRBD1 (5 bases). CDR1 MDHEN and CDR2 SYDVKM come from the germline V gene. The CDR3 covers 13 residues. V lost 5 bases, J lost 4 bases, and 11 bases lay in between.

This rearrangement joins TRBV5-5 to TRBJ1-6; the D is unclear. V lost 0 bases to trimming and J lost 0 bases, with 10 bases between them. Germline loops: CDR1 SGHKS, CDR2 YYEKEE (reference sequence). The CDR3 has 17 amino acids. This CDR3 is CASSLAAGSSYNSPLHF. In DNA, the CDR3 is TGTGCCAGCAGCTTGGCCGCAGGCAGCTCCTATAATTCACCCCTCCACTTT.

The chain recombines TRBV5-8 with TRBJ2-1; 11 bases match TRBD2. Trimming removed 4 bases from V and 10 bases from J; junction bases left unmatched: 10. In germline, CDR1 is SGHTS, CDR2 YDEGEE. This CDR3 is 15 amino acids long. CDR3 loop: CASSLRRSGRGEQFF. CDR3 nucleotides: TGTGCCAGCAGCCTCCGGCGTAGCGGGAGGGGGGAGCAGTTCTTC.

This clone was counted once. This rearrangement joins TRBV19 to TRBJ1-5; tentatively, D is TRBD1 (5 bases). Looked up from germline, CDR1 is LNHDA and CDR2 is SQIVND (reference sequence). Trimming removed 6 bases at V and 3 bases at J, with 12 bases between. CDR3 length: 14 residues. The CDR3 region is CASSGGTVNQPQHF. CDR3 coding DNA: TGTGCCAGTAGCGGGGGGACGGTCAATCAGCCCCAGCATTTT.

The V gene is TRBV18, the J gene TRBJ1-5, with a weak D call TRBD1 (5 bases). The CDR3 has 13 residues. The germline V gene has CDR1 KGHSH and CDR2 LQKENI. V lost 5 bases to trimming and J lost 5 bases, with 10 bases between them. The CDR3 DNA is TGTGCCAGCTCAGTCGACAGTCATCAGCCCCAGCATTTT. It encodes CASSVDSHQPQHF.

V is TRBV2 and J is TRBJ2-3; 11 bases agree with TRBD2. Germline CDR1 is SNHLY and CDR2 is FYNNEI. J gave up 4 bases and V 4 bases, and 7 bases lay outside the gene matches. The CDR3 is 16 residues long. In DNA, the CDR3 is TGTGCCAGCAGTGTTAGCGGGAGGGCCAACGCAGATACGCAGTATTTT. As protein: CASSVSGRANADTQYF.

The J gene is TRBJ2-1, the V gene TRBV10-2; D is possibly TRBD2 (6 bases). Germline CDR1 and CDR2: WSHSY and SAAADI. This CDR3 contains 14 residues. With 3 bases removed from V and 4 bases from J, the gap between germline ends came to 10 bases. The CDR3 coding sequence is TGCGCCAGCAGTGAAGCGGGCTCTTACAATGAGCAGTTCTTC. This sequence encodes CASSEAGSYNEQFF.

The chain carries TRBV19 and TRBJ1-4, with D tentatively TRBD1 (5 bases). Germline assignment: CDR1 LNHDA and CDR2 SQIVND (reference sequence). There are 14 residues in the CDR3. Trimming stripped 4 bases from V and 6 bases from J, with 12 bases between. The CDR3 nucleotides are TGTGCCAGTAGTACGGGGGAGGTGGATGAAAAACTGTTTTTT. Translating it yields CASSTGEVDEKLFF.

The chain couples TRBV5-6 to TRBJ2-1; D is possibly TRBD1 (5 bases). From germline, CDR1 is SGHDT and CDR2 YYEEEE. Trimming took 1 base from V and 5 from J, leaving 13 bases between them. This CDR3 comprises 15 residues. DNA of the CDR3: TGTGCCAGCAGCTTGAGGCTGACAGCGAACAATGAGCAGTTCTTC. Translation: CASSLRLTANNEQFF.

The chain carries TRBV27 and TRBJ2-7; 10 bases are a match to TRBD1. This CDR3 region has 19 residues. The germline V gene has CDR1 MNHEY and CDR2 SMNVEV (reference sequence). The ends lost 4 bases at V and 2 bases at J; junction bases unmatched: 17. DNA of the CDR3: TGTGCCAGCAGTTCCCCCGGGACAGGGGTTTTAGTGAGAACCTACGAGCAGTACTTC. Its protein is CASSSPGTGVLVRTYEQYF.

J is TRBJ2-5 and V is TRBV27; weak D call: TRBD1 (5 bases). Per germline, CDR1 MNHEY and CDR2 SMNVEV (reference sequence). Trimming cost V 6 bases and J 3 bases, with 14 bases left between them. The CDR3 has 14 amino acids. The chain's CDR3 is CASREDRRKETQYF. The CDR3, as DNA: TGTGCCAGCAGAGAAGACAGACGGAAAGAGACCCAGTACTTC.

The rearrangement uses TRBV27 and TRBJ2-2; TRBD1 might be the D (6 bases). Deletions cut 4 bases from V and 9 bases from J, with 12 bases between. Looked up from germline, CDR1 is MNHEY and CDR2 is SMNVEV (reference sequence). The CDR3 sequence is 13 residues long. CDR3: CASSSGVPRELFF. Written as DNA, the CDR3 is TGTGCCAGCAGTTCAGGGGTTCCGAGGGAGCTGTTTTTT.

This clone showed up just a few times. The sample carries other DNA sequences with the same CDR3. V gene TRBV18 combines with J gene TRBJ2-7, with 9 nucleotides matching TRBD2. V was pared by 6 bases and J by 0 bases, with 3 bases of the junction left unmatched. The CDR3 sequence is 14 residues long. Germline V gene data show CDR1 as KGHSH and CDR2 as LQKENI. The CDR3 DNA is TGTGCCAGCTCCCTGACTAGCGGCTCCTACGAGCAGTACTTC. This gives the protein CASSLTSGSYEQYF.

This chain links TRBV7-9 with TRBJ1-2; 12 bases fit TRBD1. V shed 5 bases and J 4 bases; nucleotides not matched to a gene: 8. Germline CDR1 reads SEHNR; CDR2 reads FQNEAQ (reference sequence). The CDR3 totals 16 residues. The CDR3 protein is CASSEWGTGGVYGYTF. The DNA of the CDR3 is TGTGCCAGCAGCGAATGGGGGACAGGGGGCGTCTATGGCTACACCTTC.